This T cell receptor (beta chain) was found in a study of PD-L1 blockade in urothelial cancer. Study-wide context: Between 0 and 3 prior chemotherapy regimens had been given to patients. At 3 weeks after treatment start (second dose) and again at 6 weeks, blood was analyzed. A median approximately 140,000 T cells were found in blood samples.

The time point here: pretreatment peripheral blood. Patients' cancers were locally advanced or metastatic urothelial carcinomas. Measured with immunoSEQ multiplex PCR; TCRdb has only the in-frame clones, and not every one. The sample carries tens of thousands of clones, roughly 84% recorded once. Germline V gives CDR1 MGHDK, CDR2 SYGVNS. The CDR3 extends over 16 amino acids. V lost 5 bases, J lost 0 bases, and 11 bases lay in between. V gene TRBV25-1 combines with J gene TRBJ2-6; no clear D. Sequenced material: PBMCs, taken around atezolizumab (anti-PD-L1) treatment. The receptor's source is an older woman with urothelial cancer. CDR3 sequence reads: CASSPARSSGANVLTF. For the CDR3, the DNA is TGTGCCAGCAGTCCCGCACGGAGCTCTGGGGCCAACGTCCTGACTTTC.